This T cell receptor (beta chain) was obtained from a study of CD8 T cells in Susac syndrome. Study results and limitations: It was acknowledged in the study that its TCR sequencing and HLA analysis involved a relatively small number of individuals.

The CDR3 length is 13 residues. Trimming took off 7 bases at V and 3 bases at J, with 10 bases between the two ends. TCR beta sequences were obtained from blood CD8+ and CD4+ T cells. Remarks on this clonotype: Its antigen is unidentified.

RNA, at roughly 0.5 to 1 ug, was reverse transcribed with random hexamers. Across 54 Vbeta and 13 Jbeta, immunoSEQ multiplex PCR amplified TCR beta CDR3. TCRdb itself ran the immunoSEQ multiplex PCR reads through MiXCR, one entry per CDR3 protein. The sample contains 200,000 to 250,000 distinct CDR3 sequences, 85% to 95% of which appear only once. The material sequenced was CD4+ T cells from PBMCs. The gene calls are TRBV12-3 or TRBV12-4 and TRBJ1-3; D is uncertain. The sequence derives from a human donor with multiple sclerosis. The CDR3 protein is CASTPGSGNTIYF. DNA for the CDR3: TGTGCCAGCACTCCGGGCAGTGGAAACACCATATATTTT.